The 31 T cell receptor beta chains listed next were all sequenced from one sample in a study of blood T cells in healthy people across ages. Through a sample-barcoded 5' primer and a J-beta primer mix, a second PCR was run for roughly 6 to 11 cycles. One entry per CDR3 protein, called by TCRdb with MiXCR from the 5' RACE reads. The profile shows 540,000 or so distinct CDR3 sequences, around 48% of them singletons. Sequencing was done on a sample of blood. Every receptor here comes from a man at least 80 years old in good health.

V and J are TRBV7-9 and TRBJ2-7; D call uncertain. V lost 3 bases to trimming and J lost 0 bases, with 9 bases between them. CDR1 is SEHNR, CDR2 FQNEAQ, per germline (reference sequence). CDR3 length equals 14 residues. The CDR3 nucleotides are TGTGCCAGCAGCTTGTTTTCGAGCTCCTACGAGCAGTACTTC. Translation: CASSLFSSSYEQYF.

In DNA, the CDR3 is TGTGCCAGCTCGCCCTATAACGGGAACTCCTACAATGAGCAGTTCTTC. It codes for CASSPYNGNSYNEQFF. V gene TRBV18 combines with J gene TRBJ2-1, with D perhaps matching TRBD2 (5 bases). Germline values: CDR1 KGHSH, CDR2 LQKENI. The V gene lost 6 bases and the J gene lost 0 bases, with 15 bases spanning the gap. CDR3 length: 16 residues.

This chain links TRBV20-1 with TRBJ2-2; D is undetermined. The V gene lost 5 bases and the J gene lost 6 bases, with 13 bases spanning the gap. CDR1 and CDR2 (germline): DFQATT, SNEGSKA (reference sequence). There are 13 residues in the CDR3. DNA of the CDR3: TGCAGTGCTCCCCGTCCCTCTGCCGGGGAGCTGTTTTTT. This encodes CSAPRPSAGELFF.

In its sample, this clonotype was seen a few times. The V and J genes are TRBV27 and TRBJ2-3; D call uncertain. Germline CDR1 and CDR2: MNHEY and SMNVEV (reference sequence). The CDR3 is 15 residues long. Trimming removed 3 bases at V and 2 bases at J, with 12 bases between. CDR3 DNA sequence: TGTGCCAGCAGTTTCCGACCCGTCGACACAGATACGCAGTATTTT. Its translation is CASSFRPVDTDTQYF.

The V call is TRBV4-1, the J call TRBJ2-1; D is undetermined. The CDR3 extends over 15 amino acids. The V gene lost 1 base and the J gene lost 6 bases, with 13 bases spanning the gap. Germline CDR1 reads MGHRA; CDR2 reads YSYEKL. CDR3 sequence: CASSQGPGPSNEQFF. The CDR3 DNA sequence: TGCGCCAGCAGCCAAGGACCCGGTCCCTCCAATGAGCAGTTCTTC.

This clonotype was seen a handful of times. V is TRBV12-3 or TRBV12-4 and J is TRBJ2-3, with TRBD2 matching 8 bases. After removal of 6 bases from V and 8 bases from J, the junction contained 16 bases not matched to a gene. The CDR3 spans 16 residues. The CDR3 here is CASSPTLAGKEGTQYF. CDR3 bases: TGTGCCAGCAGCCCTACCCTAGCGGGTAAGGAAGGTACGCAGTATTTT.

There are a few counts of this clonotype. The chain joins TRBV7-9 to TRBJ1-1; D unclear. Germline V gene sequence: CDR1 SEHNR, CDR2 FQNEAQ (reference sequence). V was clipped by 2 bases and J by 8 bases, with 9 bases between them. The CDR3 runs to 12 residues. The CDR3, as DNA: TGTGCCAGCAGCTTAAGTTCCGGAGAAGCTTTCTTT. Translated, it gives CASSLSSGEAFF.

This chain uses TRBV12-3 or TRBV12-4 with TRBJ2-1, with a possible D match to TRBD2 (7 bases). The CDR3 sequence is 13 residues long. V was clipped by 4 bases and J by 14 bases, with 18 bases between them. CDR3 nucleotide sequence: TGTGCCAGCAGTTCCACCGGGGGCGGGAGTAAGTTCTTC. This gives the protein CASSSTGGGSKFF.

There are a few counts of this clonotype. In nucleotides, the CDR3 is TGCGCCAGCAGCTTGGTGGGGACAGGGGAGTTCTACGAGCAGTACTTC. Protein sequence: CASSLVGTGEFYEQYF. This chain links TRBV5-1 with TRBJ2-7, with 10 bases aligning to TRBD1. Germline values: CDR1 SGHRS, CDR2 YFSETQ. Losses at the gene ends were 0 bases for V and 3 bases for J; bases not matched to a gene: 6. CDR3 length: 16 amino acids.

CDR3 residues: CSARGSGGTYNEQFF. The CDR3 DNA sequence: TGCAGTGCTAGAGGTAGCGGGGGCACCTACAATGAGCAGTTCTTC. The genes are TRBV20-1 and TRBJ2-1; 9 nucleotides match TRBD2. The CDR3 is made up of 15 amino acids. Per the germline V gene, CDR1 is DFQATT and CDR2 is SNEGSKA (reference sequence). The ends lost 1 base at V and 2 bases at J; junction bases unmatched: 3.

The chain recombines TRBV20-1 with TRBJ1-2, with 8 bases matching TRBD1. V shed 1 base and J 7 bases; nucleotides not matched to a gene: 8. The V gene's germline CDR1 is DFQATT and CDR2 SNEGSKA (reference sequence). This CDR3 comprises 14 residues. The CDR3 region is CSARGTGKEIGYTF. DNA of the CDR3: TGCAGTGCTAGAGGGACAGGGAAGGAGATTGGCTACACCTTC.

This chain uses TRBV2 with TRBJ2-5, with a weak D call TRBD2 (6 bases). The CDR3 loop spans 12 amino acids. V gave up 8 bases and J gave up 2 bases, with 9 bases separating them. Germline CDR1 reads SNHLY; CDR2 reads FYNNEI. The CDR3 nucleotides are TGTGCCAGCGGGGCGGGGCAAGAGACCCAGTACTTC. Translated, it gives CASGAGQETQYF.

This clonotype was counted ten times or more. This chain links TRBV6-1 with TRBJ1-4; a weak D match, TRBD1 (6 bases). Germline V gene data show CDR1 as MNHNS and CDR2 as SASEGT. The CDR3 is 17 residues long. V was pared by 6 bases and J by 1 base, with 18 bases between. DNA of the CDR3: TGTGCCAGCAGGAATTACAGGGAAAGTATAACTAATGAAAAACTGTTTTTT. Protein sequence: CASRNYRESITNEKLFF.

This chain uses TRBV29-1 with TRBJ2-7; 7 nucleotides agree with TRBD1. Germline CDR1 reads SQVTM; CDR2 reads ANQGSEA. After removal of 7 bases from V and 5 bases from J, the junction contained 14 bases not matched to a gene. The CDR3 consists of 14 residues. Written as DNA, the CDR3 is TGCAGCGCCCTTCTAGACAGGGAAGGGAACGAGCAGTACTTC. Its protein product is CSALLDREGNEQYF.

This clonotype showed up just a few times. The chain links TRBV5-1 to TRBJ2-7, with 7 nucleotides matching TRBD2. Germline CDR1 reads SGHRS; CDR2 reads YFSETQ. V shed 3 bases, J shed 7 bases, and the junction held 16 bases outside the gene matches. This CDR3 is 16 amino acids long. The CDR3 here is CASSSSTGGLYNEQYF. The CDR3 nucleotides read TGCGCCAGCAGCTCCTCGACGGGGGGACTCTACAATGAGCAGTACTTC.

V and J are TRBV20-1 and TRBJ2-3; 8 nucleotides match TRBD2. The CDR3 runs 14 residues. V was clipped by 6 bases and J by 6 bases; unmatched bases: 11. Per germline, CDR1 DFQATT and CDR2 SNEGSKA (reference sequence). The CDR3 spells CSAQGGGKLDTQYF. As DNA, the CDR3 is TGCAGTGCCCAGGGCGGGGGGAAGCTTGATACGCAGTATTTT.

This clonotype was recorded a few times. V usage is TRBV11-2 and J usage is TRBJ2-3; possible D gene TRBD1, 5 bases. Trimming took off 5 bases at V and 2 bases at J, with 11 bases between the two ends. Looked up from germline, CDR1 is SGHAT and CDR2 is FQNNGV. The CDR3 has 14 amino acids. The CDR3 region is CASSLRQYTDTQYF. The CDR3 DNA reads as TGTGCCAGCAGCCTTCGACAGTACACAGATACGCAGTATTTT.

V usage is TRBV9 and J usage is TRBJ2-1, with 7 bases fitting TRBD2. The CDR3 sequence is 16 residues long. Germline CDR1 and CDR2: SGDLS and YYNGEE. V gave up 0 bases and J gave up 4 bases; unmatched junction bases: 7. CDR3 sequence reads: CASSVGAGEGYNEQFF. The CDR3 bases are TGTGCCAGCAGCGTAGGGGCGGGAGAAGGATACAATGAGCAGTTCTTC.

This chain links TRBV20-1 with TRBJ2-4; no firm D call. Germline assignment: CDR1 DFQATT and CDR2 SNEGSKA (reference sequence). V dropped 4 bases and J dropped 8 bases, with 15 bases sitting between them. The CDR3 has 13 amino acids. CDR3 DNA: TGCAGTGCTAAACCCCCAGCTAGGTACATTCAGTACTTC. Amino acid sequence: CSAKPPARYIQYF.

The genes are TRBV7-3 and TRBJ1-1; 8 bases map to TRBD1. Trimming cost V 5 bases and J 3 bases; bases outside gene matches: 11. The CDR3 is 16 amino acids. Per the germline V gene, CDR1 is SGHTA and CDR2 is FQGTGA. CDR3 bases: TGTGCCAGCAGCCGGGACAGGAGGGGTGTGGACACTGAAGCTTTCTTT. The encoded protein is CASSRDRRGVDTEAFF. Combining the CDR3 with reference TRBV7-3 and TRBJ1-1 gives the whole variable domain GAGVSQTPSNKVTEKGKYVELRCDPISGHTALYWYRQSLGQGPEFLIYFQGTGAADDSGLPNDRFFAVRPEGSVSTLKIQRTERGDSAVYLCASSRDRRGVDTEAFFGQGTRLTVV.

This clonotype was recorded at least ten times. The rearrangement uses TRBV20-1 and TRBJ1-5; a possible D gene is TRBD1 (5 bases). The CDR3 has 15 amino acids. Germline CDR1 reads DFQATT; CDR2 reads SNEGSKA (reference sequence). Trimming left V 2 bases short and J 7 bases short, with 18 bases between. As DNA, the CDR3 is TGCAGTGCTAGACCCCAGCGGGGGAGGGTCCAGCCCCAGCATTTT. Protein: CSARPQRGRVQPQHF.

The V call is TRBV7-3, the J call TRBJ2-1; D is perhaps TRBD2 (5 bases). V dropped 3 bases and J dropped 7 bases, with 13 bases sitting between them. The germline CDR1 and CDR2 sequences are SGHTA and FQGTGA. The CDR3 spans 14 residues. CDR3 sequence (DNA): TGTGCCAGCAGCTTGGCGAGGGAGAAGAATGAGCAGTTCTTC. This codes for CASSLAREKNEQFF.

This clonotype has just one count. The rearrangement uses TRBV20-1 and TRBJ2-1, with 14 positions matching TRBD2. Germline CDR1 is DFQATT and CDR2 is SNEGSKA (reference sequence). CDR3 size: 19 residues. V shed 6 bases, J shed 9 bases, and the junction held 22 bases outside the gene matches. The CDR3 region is CSAKRPYPGLAGDTREQFF. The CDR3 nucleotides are TGCAGTGCCAAAAGACCATACCCGGGACTAGCGGGAGATACGCGTGAGCAGTTCTTC.

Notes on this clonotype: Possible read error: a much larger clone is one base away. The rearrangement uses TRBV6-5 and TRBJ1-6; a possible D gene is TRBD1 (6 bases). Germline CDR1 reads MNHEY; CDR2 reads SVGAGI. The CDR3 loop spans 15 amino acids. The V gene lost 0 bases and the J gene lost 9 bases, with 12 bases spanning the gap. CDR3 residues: CASSYSFGGGSPLHF. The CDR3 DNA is TGTGCCAGCAGTTACTCGTTCGGGGGCGGTTCACCCCTCCACTTT.

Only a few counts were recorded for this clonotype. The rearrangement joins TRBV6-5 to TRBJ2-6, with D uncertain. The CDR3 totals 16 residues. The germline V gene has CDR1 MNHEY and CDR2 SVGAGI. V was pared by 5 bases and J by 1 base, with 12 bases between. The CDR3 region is CASSTYKGSGANVLTF. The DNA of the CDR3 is TGTGCCAGCAGTACCTACAAGGGATCTGGGGCCAACGTCCTGACTTTC.

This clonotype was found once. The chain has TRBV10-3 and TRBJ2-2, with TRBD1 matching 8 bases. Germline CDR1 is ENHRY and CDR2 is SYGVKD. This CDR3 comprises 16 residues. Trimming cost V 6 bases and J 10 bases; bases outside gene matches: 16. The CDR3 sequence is CAIRTDRENSGEELFF. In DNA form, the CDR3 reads TGTGCCATCAGGACGGACAGGGAGAATAGTGGTGAGGAGCTGTTTTTT.

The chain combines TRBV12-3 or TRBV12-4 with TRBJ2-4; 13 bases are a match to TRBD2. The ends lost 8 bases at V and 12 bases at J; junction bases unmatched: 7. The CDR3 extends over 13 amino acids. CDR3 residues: CASRTSGGPNQYF. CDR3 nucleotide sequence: TGTGCCAGCCGGACTAGCGGGGGTCCCAATCAGTACTTC.

The CDR3 is CASSLGIGQPQHF. The CDR3 bases are TGTGCCAGCAGCTTGGGGATCGGCCAGCCCCAGCATTTT. The chain combines TRBV7-3 with TRBJ1-5; D call uncertain. The length of the CDR3 is 13 residues. V lost 3 bases and J 7 bases, leaving 10 bases between the germline ends. Germline V gene lookup returns CDR1 SGHTA and CDR2 FQGTGA.

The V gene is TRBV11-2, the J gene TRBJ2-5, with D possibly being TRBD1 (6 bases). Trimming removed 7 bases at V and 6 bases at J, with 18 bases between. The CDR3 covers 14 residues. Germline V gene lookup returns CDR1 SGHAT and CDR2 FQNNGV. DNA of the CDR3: TGTGCCAGCAAAAGTCCGGACAGTTCGAAGACCCAGTACTTC. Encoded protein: CASKSPDSSKTQYF.

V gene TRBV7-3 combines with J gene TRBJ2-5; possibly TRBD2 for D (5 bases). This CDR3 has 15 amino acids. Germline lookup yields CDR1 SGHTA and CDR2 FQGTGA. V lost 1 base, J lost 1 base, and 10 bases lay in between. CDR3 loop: CASSLSGRTQETQYF. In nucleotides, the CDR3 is TGTGCCAGCAGCTTAAGCGGGCGGACCCAAGAGACCCAGTACTTC.

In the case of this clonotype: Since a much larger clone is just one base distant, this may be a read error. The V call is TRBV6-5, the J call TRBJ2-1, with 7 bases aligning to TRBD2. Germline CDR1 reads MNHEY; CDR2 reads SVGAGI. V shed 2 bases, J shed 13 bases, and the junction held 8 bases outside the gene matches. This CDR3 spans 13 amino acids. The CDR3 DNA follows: TGTGCCAGCAGTTACGGCGGGAGTGAGACCCAGTTCTTC. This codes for CASSYGGSETQFF.